The 14 T cell receptor beta chains below all came from one sample that was sequenced in a study of cytomegalovirus exposure and HLA in healthy donors. 60 Vbeta and 13 Jbeta primers were used in PCR. Generated by immunoSEQ multiplex PCR, the TCRdb table keeps only in-frame clones and is missing some. This table has 150,000 to 200,000 clones, around 84% appearing once. Sequencing was carried out using PBMCs. The receptors here all came from a male donor in good health and CMV-seropositive.

This sequence joins TRBV25-1 and TRBJ2-5, with 7 bases that match TRBD2. Unmatched junction bases numbered 8, after V lost 6 bases and J lost 1 base. Germline V CDR1 and CDR2: MGHDK, SYGVNS. CDR3 length: 15 residues. CDR3 amino acids: CASSKLTGGQETQYF. The DNA for the CDR3 is TGTGCCAGCAGCAAGCTTACGGGAGGCCAAGAGACCCAGTACTTC.

The chain uses TRBV9 and TRBJ2-3; the D gene is possibly TRBD2 (7 bases). V shed 4 bases and J shed 2 bases, with 17 bases lying between them. The CDR3 sequence is 16 residues long. In germline, CDR1 is SGDLS, CDR2 YYNGEE. The DNA of the CDR3 is TGTGCCAGCAGCCCCCTGAGGGGGGGGTACACAGATACGCAGTATTTT. Amino acids: CASSPLRGGYTDTQYF.

The chain joins TRBV7-9 to TRBJ2-1, with a weak D call TRBD1 (5 bases). Germline V gene sequence: CDR1 SEHNR, CDR2 FQNEAQ (reference sequence). The CDR3 extends over 17 amino acids. V lost 4 bases to trimming and J lost 1 base, with 17 bases between them. CDR3 residues: CASSSLGDPESYNEQFF. CDR3 coding DNA: TGTGCCAGCAGCTCCCTAGGGGATCCAGAATCCTACAATGAGCAGTTCTTC.

V and J are TRBV11-3 and TRBJ2-1; 9 bases align to TRBD1. J gave up 8 bases and V 3 bases, and 5 bases lay outside the gene matches. CDR1 is SGHNT, CDR2 YENEEA, per germline. The CDR3 runs to 14 residues. The CDR3 DNA is TGTGCCAGCAGCTTTACAGGGGGCAGGGATGAGCAGTTCTTC. As protein: CASSFTGGRDEQFF.

This rearrangement joins TRBV13 to TRBJ2-7; the D gene is possibly TRBD2 (5 bases). The germline CDR1 and CDR2 sequences are PRHDT and FYEKMQ (reference sequence). The CDR3 has 14 residues. Trimming took 4 bases from V and 0 from J, leaving 10 bases between them. The CDR3 DNA reads TGTGCCAGCAGCTGGGGAGCCGGCTCCTACGAGCAGTACTTC. It translates to CASSWGAGSYEQYF.

The chain uses TRBV5-6 and TRBJ1-5; D call uncertain. Trimming left V 0 bases short and J 2 bases short, with 15 bases between. Germline CDR1 is SGHDT and CDR2 is YYEEEE. This CDR3 region has 17 residues. In nucleotides, the CDR3 is TGTGCCAGCAGCTTGGCCGGCCCGGGTGGTGGCAATCAGCCCCAGCATTTT. Residues: CASSLAGPGGGNQPQHF.

The V and J genes are TRBV5-8 and TRBJ1-2; D gene uncertain. There are 12 residues in the CDR3. V lost 2 bases, J lost 8 bases, and 10 bases lay in between. Germline V lookup: CDR1 SGHTS, CDR2 YDEGEE. As DNA, the CDR3 is TGTGCCAGCAGCTTTGCGAGGGCGGGCTACACCTTC. Protein product: CASSFARAGYTF. Full variable domain (missing parts from reference TRBV5-8 and TRBJ1-2): EAGVTQSPTHLIKTRGQQATLRCSPISGHTSVYWYQQALGLGLQFLLWYDEGEERNRGNFPPRFSGRQFPNYSSELNVNALELEDSALYLCASSFARAGYTFGSGTRLTVV.

This clone has more than one count but fewer than ten. The J gene is TRBJ1-2, the V gene TRBV15; 8 positions match TRBD1. Looked up from germline, CDR1 is LNHNV and CDR2 is YYDKDF (reference sequence). The CDR3 spans 17 residues. V lost 2 bases to trimming and J lost 8 bases; unmatched junction nucleotides: 16. CDR3 nucleotide sequence: TGTGCCACCAGCAGACCGATCCCCGGACAGGGAGTGGGGGGCTACACCTTC. Amino acids: CATSRPIPGQGVGGYTF. Drawing the rest from reference TRBV15 and TRBJ1-2, the complete variable domain is DAMVIQNPRYQVTQFGKPVTLSCSQTLNHNVMYWYQQKSSQAPKLLFHYYDKDFNNEADTPDNFQSRRPNTSFCFLDIRSPGLGDTAMYLCATSRPIPGQGVGGYTFGSGTRLTVV.

This clone was recorded many times. This chain uses TRBV5-4 with TRBJ1-2, with D maybe TRBD1 (6 bases). Trimming stripped 4 bases from V and 5 bases from J, with 24 bases between. The germline gives CDR1 SGHNT, CDR2 YYREEE (reference sequence). The CDR3 spans 17 residues. The CDR3 is CASSAQNRRDKEYGYTF. CDR3 nucleotides: TGTGCCAGCAGCGCCCAAAACCGACGGGACAAGGAATATGGCTACACCTTC.

This chain connects TRBV7-2 to TRBJ1-5; 8 bases line up with TRBD1. The V segment lost 10 bases and the J segment 2 bases; nucleotides outside the gene matches: 13. This CDR3 has 16 residues. The germline CDR1 and CDR2 sequences are SGHTA and FQGNSA. The CDR3 protein is CAIAGGRSSGNQPQHF. The DNA of the CDR3 is TGTGCCATAGCAGGGGGCCGGAGCTCCGGCAATCAGCCCCAGCATTTT.

The gene calls are TRBV7-9 and TRBJ2-7, with D unresolved. The V end was cut by 5 bases, the J end by 3 bases, with 8 bases between. In germline, CDR1 is SEHNR, CDR2 FQNEAQ (reference sequence). CDR3 length equals 12 residues. The CDR3, as DNA: TGTGCCAGCAGCAACCAGGACTACGAGCAGTACTTC. Translating gives CASSNQDYEQYF.

As regards this clone: An end of the junction differs from the germline gene, which may be a read error. This chain uses TRBV6-5 with TRBJ1-5, with D unresolved. The CDR3 loop spans 13 amino acids. In germline, CDR1 is MNHEY, CDR2 SVGAGI. The DNA of the CDR3 is TGTGTCAGCAGCCGTTATAGCAATCAGCCCCAGCATTTT. Its translation is CVSSRYSNQPQHF.

V gene TRBV6-5 combines with J gene TRBJ1-6, with D possibly matching TRBD1 (6 bases). The V end lost 2 bases, the J end lost 6 bases, and 14 bases lay between the germline ends. The CDR3 extends over 16 amino acids. Germline CDR1 and CDR2: MNHEY and SVGAGI. The CDR3, as DNA: TGTGCCAGCAGTTACACGCCCGACAGGCTTAATTCACCCCTCCACTTT. This translates into CASSYTPDRLNSPLHF.

The chain recombines TRBV6-6 with TRBJ1-2, with 7 bases lining up with TRBD1. Per germline, CDR1 MNHNY and CDR2 SVGAGI (reference sequence). The CDR3 has 13 residues. V lost 0 bases, J lost 8 bases, and 3 bases stayed unmatched. The CDR3 DNA follows: TGTGCCAGCAGTTACTCTGGGACAGAGGGCTACACCTTC. This sequence encodes CASSYSGTEGYTF.